This T cell receptor beta chain was identified in a study of regulatory T cells. General observations from the study: In CD3G-deficient patients, conventional CD4+ T cells were enriched for hydrophobic CDR3 residues at positions 6 and 7.

A couple of CD3G-deficient patients had more severe autoimmunity; all had some. CD4+ cells were sorted into CD25-high CD127-low regulatory cells and CD25-low CD127-high conventional cells. Amplification used 52 TRBV primers and 13 TRBJ primers. This table comes from immunoSEQ multiplex PCR, and its TCRdb copy is limited to in-frame clones, with some not included. The data contain about 35,000 clones, 70% to 90% of them singletons. On this clone: Its antigen is undetermined.

The TCR originated in a person aged 18 to 29 with CD3G deficiency. Sequenced: conventional CD4+ T cells sorted from blood.

CDR3 protein: CATAGTGLSEQYF. CDR3 bases: TGTGCCACCGCCGGGACAGGGTTAAGCGAGCAGTACTTC. The chain has TRBV6-1 and TRBJ2-7; 9 nucleotides match TRBD1. The junction had 10 bases not matched to a gene; V was cut back by 10 bases and J by 6 bases. The CDR3 is made up of 13 amino acids. The V gene's germline CDR1 is MNHNS and CDR2 SASEGT.